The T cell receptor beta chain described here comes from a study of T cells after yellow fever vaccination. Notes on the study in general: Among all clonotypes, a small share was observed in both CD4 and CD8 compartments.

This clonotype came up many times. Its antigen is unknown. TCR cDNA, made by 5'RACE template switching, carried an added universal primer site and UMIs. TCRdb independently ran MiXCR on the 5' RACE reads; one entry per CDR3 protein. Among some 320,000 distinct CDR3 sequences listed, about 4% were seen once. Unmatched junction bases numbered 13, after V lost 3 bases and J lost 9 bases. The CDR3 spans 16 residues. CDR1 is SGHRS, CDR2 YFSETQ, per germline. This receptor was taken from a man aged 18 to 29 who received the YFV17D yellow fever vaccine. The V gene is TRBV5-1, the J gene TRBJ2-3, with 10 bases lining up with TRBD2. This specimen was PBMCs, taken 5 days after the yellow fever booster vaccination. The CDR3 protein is CASSYRTSGVQGTQYF. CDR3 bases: TGCGCCAGCAGCTATAGGACTAGCGGAGTTCAGGGGACGCAGTATTTT.